The 28 T cell receptor beta chains below all came from one sample that was sequenced in a study of T cell changes during pregnancy in multiple sclerosis. TCRdb keeps only in-frame clones here, not all; method: immunoSEQ multiplex PCR. The profile shows about 41,000 clones, approximately 91% of them singletons. The sample in question was CD8+ T cells from peripheral blood mononuclear cells, obtained in the third trimester of pregnancy. These receptors came from a female donor with multiple sclerosis, enrolled in a pregnancy study.

By proportion, this clone is medium-sized. The chain couples TRBV5-1 to TRBJ2-2, with a tentative D call TRBD1 (5 bases). Germline V gene data show CDR1 as SGHRS and CDR2 as YFSETQ. Trimming removed 0 bases at V and 2 bases at J, with 8 bases between. CDR3 size: 15 residues. The CDR3 sequence: CASSLVQANTGELFF. The CDR3 region has the DNA TGCGCCAGCAGCTTGGTACAGGCCAACACCGGGGAGCTGTTTTTT.

This chain uses TRBV10-3 with TRBJ2-1; 13 bases are shared with TRBD2. The CDR3 is 15 amino acids. In germline, CDR1 is ENHRY, CDR2 SYGVKD. V lost 6 bases and J lost 5; bases outside the gene matches: 4. For the CDR3, the DNA is TGTGCCATCAGCTACGGGACTAGCGGGAACAATGAGCAGTTCTTC. It yields the protein CAISYGTSGNNEQFF.

The chain has TRBV7-9 and TRBJ2-1, with D tentatively TRBD2 (5 bases). The length of the CDR3 is 16 residues. V was shortened by 2 bases and J by 0 bases, with 11 bases between the two germline ends. Germline lookup yields CDR1 SEHNR and CDR2 FQNEAQ (reference sequence). CDR3 sequence: CASSLFLGSSYNEQFF. The CDR3 nucleotides are TGTGCCAGCAGCTTATTCCTGGGGAGCTCCTACAATGAGCAGTTCTTC.

The V gene is TRBV6-5, the J gene TRBJ2-7; possible D gene TRBD2, 5 bases. The CDR3 length is 13 residues. Trimming removed 5 bases from V and 0 bases from J, with 8 bases in between. Germline V CDR1 and CDR2: MNHEY, SVGAGI. This CDR3 is CASSEGLSYEQYF. CDR3 DNA: TGTGCCAGCAGTGAAGGACTCTCCTACGAGCAGTACTTC.

A word on this clone: This specimen includes other DNA sequences encoding the same CDR3. The chain is built from TRBV19 and TRBJ1-5; D gene uncertain. V lost 3 bases and J 0 bases, leaving 6 bases between the germline ends. Germline lookup yields CDR1 LNHDA and CDR2 SQIVND (reference sequence). The CDR3 extends over 14 amino acids. The CDR3 reads CASSIRDSNQPQHF. CDR3 bases: TGTGCCAGTAGTATCCGCGATAGCAATCAGCCCCAGCATTTT.

The J gene is TRBJ2-3, the V gene TRBV5-4, with D maybe TRBD2 (6 bases). Germline lookup yields CDR1 SGHNT and CDR2 YYREEE (reference sequence). Trimming removed 4 bases from V and 2 bases from J, with 11 bases in between. The CDR3 is made up of 14 amino acids. CDR3 in DNA: TGTGCCAGCAGCCCGAGGACTAACACAGATACGCAGTATTTT. Its translation is CASSPRTNTDTQYF.

The gene calls are TRBV4-1 and TRBJ2-2, with 9 bases aligning to TRBD2. The germline CDR1 and CDR2 sequences are MGHRA and YSYEKL. Trimming at V came to 10 bases and at J to 6 bases, leaving 9 bases not matched to a gene. The CDR3 has 14 residues. As DNA, the CDR3 is TGCGCCACGGGACTAGCCTTTTTAGCCGGGGAGCTGTTTTTT. Translating it yields CATGLAFLAGELFF.

The genes are TRBV6-1 and TRBJ2-7; D ambiguous. The ends were cut back, 1 base at V and 3 bases at J, with 7 bases in the middle. The V gene's germline CDR1 is MNHNS and CDR2 SASEGT. The CDR3 has 13 amino acids. The CDR3 DNA follows: TGTGCCAGCAGTGAAGTCAACAGCTACGAGCAGTACTTC. Translation: CASSEVNSYEQYF.

The chain employs TRBV11-2 and TRBJ2-7; maybe TRBD2 (5 bases). V lost 3 bases to trimming and J lost 1 base, with 16 bases between them. CDR1 and CDR2 (germline): SGHAT, FQNNGV. This CDR3 has 16 residues. The CDR3 nucleotides are TGTGCCAGCAGCTTCCCGGATAAGACTAAGTCCTACGAGCAGTACTTC. As protein: CASSFPDKTKSYEQYF.

CDR3 nucleotides: TGTGCCAGCAGTTCGTGGCCGGGAAGCGAGCAGTACTTC. This gives the protein CASSSWPGSEQYF. This chain links TRBV6-6 with TRBJ2-7; D might be TRBD2 (5 bases). Germline V gene data show CDR1 as MNHNY and CDR2 as SVGAGI (reference sequence). The CDR3 totals 13 residues. Trimming removed 4 bases from V and 6 bases from J, with 13 bases in between.

This sequence joins TRBV15 and TRBJ2-5; 8 bases are shared with TRBD2. The length of the CDR3 is 17 residues. Per the germline V gene, CDR1 is LNHNV and CDR2 is YYDKDF (reference sequence). Trimming took 0 bases from V and 2 from J; bases not matched to a gene: 8. DNA of the CDR3: TGTGCCACCAGCAGAGATTCCCGGGAGGGGGGGCAAGAGACCCAGTACTTC. Amino acids: CATSRDSREGGQETQYF.

The chain joins TRBV6-6 to TRBJ1-5, with 7 bases aligning to TRBD1. The CDR3 extends over 14 amino acids. Trimming took 5 bases from V and 1 from J; bases not matched to a gene: 2. Germline-derived CDR1 and CDR2 are MNHNY and SVGAGI (reference sequence). The CDR3 spells CASSKGQSNQPQHF. CDR3 nucleotide sequence: TGTGCCAGCAGTAAGGGACAGAGCAATCAGCCCCAGCATTTT.

This chain uses TRBV11-2 with TRBJ2-7; D might be TRBD1 (5 bases). The germline V and J ends were trimmed by 5 bases and 4 bases, with 15 bases remaining between them. CDR1 is SGHAT, CDR2 FQNNGV, per germline. The CDR3 runs to 14 residues. The CDR3 nucleotides read TGTGCCAGCAGCCTTCTCCAGGGTTCTTACGAGCAGTACTTC. Translating gives CASSLLQGSYEQYF.

In this sample, this clone turned up once. The chain carries TRBV13 and TRBJ2-7; the match to TRBD1 covers 8 bases. This CDR3 contains 15 residues. The V and J ends lost 3 bases and 4 bases, in that order; junction bases with no gene match: 8. The germline CDR1 and CDR2 sequences are PRHDT and FYEKMQ (reference sequence). CDR3 coding DNA: TGTGCCAGCAGCTTCGGGACAGGATTCAAGTACGAGCAGTACTTC. Translated, it gives CASSFGTGFKYEQYF.

The chain uses TRBV4-1 and TRBJ1-2; tentative D call: TRBD1 (5 bases). The CDR3 totals 14 residues. V was cut by 3 bases and J by 4 bases, with 12 bases left in between. Germline CDR1 and CDR2: MGHRA and YSYEKL. The CDR3 DNA follows: TGCGCCAGCAGCCACCAGGGTATTGGCTATGGCTACACCTTC. This sequence encodes CASSHQGIGYGYTF.

The J gene is TRBJ2-2, the V gene TRBV7-6, with 7 bases aligning to TRBD1. Losses at the gene ends were 2 bases for V and 3 bases for J; bases not matched to a gene: 12. This CDR3 is 18 amino acids long. Germline V CDR1 and CDR2: SGHVS, FNYEAQ. The CDR3 reads CASSLLTGRRVDTGELFF. The CDR3 coding sequence is TGTGCCAGCAGCTTATTGACAGGGAGACGGGTAGACACCGGGGAGCTGTTTTTT. Variable domain in full (rest from reference TRBV7-6 and TRBJ2-2): GAGVSQSPRYKVTKRGQDVALRCDPISGHVSLYWYRQALGQGPEFLTYFNYEAQQDKSGLPNDRFSAERPEGSISTLTIQRTEQRDSAMYRCASSLLTGRRVDTGELFFGEGSRLTVL.

This clone was detected once. J is TRBJ2-1 and V is TRBV11-2; D uncertain. Looked up from germline, CDR1 is SGHAT and CDR2 is FQNNGV. The CDR3 runs 15 residues. The V and J ends lost 1 base and 6 bases respectively, with 13 bases between them. CDR3 amino acids: CASSLAFDSSNEQFF. In DNA, the CDR3 is TGTGCCAGCAGCTTAGCCTTCGACTCTTCCAATGAGCAGTTCTTC. Complete variable domain (other parts from reference TRBV11-2 and TRBJ2-1): EAGVAQSPRYKIIEKRQSVAFWCNPISGHATLYWYQQILGQGPKLLIQFQNNGVVDDSQLPKDRFSAERLKGVDSTLKIQPAKLEDSAVYLCASSLAFDSSNEQFFGPGTRLTVL.

V gene TRBV12-5 combines with J gene TRBJ1-1, with a possible D match to TRBD1 (5 bases). The CDR3 is 12 residues long. Germline-derived CDR1 and CDR2 are LGHNT and FRNRAP. The ends were cut back, 7 bases at V and 2 bases at J, with 8 bases in the middle. The CDR3 nucleotides read TGTGCTAGTGCCGACAGAAACACTGAAGCTTTCTTT. The encoded protein is CASADRNTEAFF.

The chain couples TRBV13 to TRBJ2-1; 8 bases match TRBD2. There are 19 residues in the CDR3. V shed 3 bases and J 3 bases; nucleotides not matched to a gene: 16. Germline V lookup: CDR1 PRHDT, CDR2 FYEKMQ (reference sequence). CDR3 amino acids: CASSLGAFTLAGIYNEQFF. CDR3 DNA: TGTGCCAGCAGCTTGGGGGCTTTCACTCTAGCGGGCATCTACAATGAGCAGTTCTTC.

V usage is TRBV10-3 and J usage is TRBJ2-7; TRBD2 agrees at 15 bases. The V segment lost 3 bases and the J segment 2 bases; nucleotides outside the gene matches: 8. From germline, CDR1 is ENHRY and CDR2 SYGVKD. This CDR3 has 18 residues. This CDR3 reads CAISEGLAGGRRAYEQYF. For the CDR3, the DNA is TGTGCCATCAGTGAAGGACTAGCGGGAGGGAGAAGGGCCTACGAGCAGTACTTC.

A remark on this clone: This sample also contains other DNA sequences that code for the same CDR3. This rearrangement joins TRBV6-5 to TRBJ2-5, with TRBD1 matching 7 bases. V lost 2 bases to trimming and J lost 5 bases; unmatched junction nucleotides: 2. The CDR3 runs to 13 residues. CDR1 is MNHEY, CDR2 SVGAGI, per germline. The CDR3 region has the DNA TGTGCCAGCAGTTACGACAGGGAGGAGACCCAGTACTTC. This sequence encodes CASSYDREETQYF.

This clone occurred once. The rearrangement links TRBV6-5 to TRBJ1-3, with TRBD1 matching 8 bases. V lost 5 bases and J lost 3; bases outside the gene matches: 6. This CDR3 contains 15 residues. The germline V gene encodes CDR1 MNHEY and CDR2 SVGAGI. The DNA for the CDR3 is TGTGCCAGCAGTAGGGACAGGAGTTTTGGAAACACCATATATTTT. Its translation is CASSRDRSFGNTIYF.

The V and J genes are TRBV9 and TRBJ2-5; perhaps TRBD1 as D (5 bases). V was clipped by 1 base and J by 4 bases, with 8 bases between them. Germline-derived CDR1 and CDR2 are SGDLS and YYNGEE. The CDR3 contains 13 residues. CDR3 DNA: TGTGCCAGCAGCGTACCAGGGATAGAGACCCAGTACTTC. Amino acids: CASSVPGIETQYF.

The J gene is TRBJ2-7, the V gene TRBV7-2; 12 nucleotides agree with TRBD2. Germline-derived CDR1 and CDR2 are SGHTA and FQGNSA. The CDR3 extends over 15 amino acids. Germline trimming cut 5 bases from V and 2 bases from J; bases unmatched to any gene: 4. The CDR3 nucleotides read TGTGCCAGCAGCCTCGGACTAGCGGGGCCCTACGAGCAGTACTTC. It codes for CASSLGLAGPYEQYF.

In this sample, this clone turned up once. The chain links TRBV27 to TRBJ2-7; 8 bases match TRBD2. Losses at the gene ends were 3 bases for V and 1 base for J; bases not matched to a gene: 5. The CDR3 has 15 residues. Germline V gene lookup returns CDR1 MNHEY and CDR2 SMNVEV (reference sequence). DNA for the CDR3: TGTGCCAGCAGTTTTGGCGGGAGGCTGTCCTACGAGCAGTACTTC. Translation: CASSFGGRLSYEQYF.

This clone was counted once. V gene TRBV23-1 combines with J gene TRBJ1-1; D unclear. TRBV23-1 belongs to the ORF category, with a function that is uncertain. The germline V and J ends were trimmed by 1 base and 0 bases, with 21 bases remaining between them. This CDR3 has 19 residues. CDR3 bases: TGCGCCAGCAGTCAATTCTGTTTCGTTCACATACTACTGAACACTGAAGCTTTCTTT. It is translated as CASSQFCFVHILLNTEAFF.

The V gene is TRBV7-2, the J gene TRBJ2-7; TRBD1 matches at 8 bases. Unmatched junction bases numbered 2, after V lost 2 bases and J lost 5 bases. This CDR3 contains 13 residues. Germline assignment: CDR1 SGHTA and CDR2 FQGNSA. CDR3 protein: CASSLTTGDEQYF. The CDR3 coding sequence is TGTGCCAGCAGCTTAACGACAGGGGACGAGCAGTACTTC.

The V and J genes are TRBV5-1 and TRBJ1-5; tentatively, D is TRBD1 (5 bases). The CDR3 consists of 15 residues. The V end lost 4 bases, the J end lost 0 bases, and 11 bases lay between the germline ends. In germline, CDR1 is SGHRS, CDR2 YFSETQ. DNA of the CDR3: TGCGCCAGCAGCCTAACAGGAAATAGCAATCAGCCCCAGCATTTT. Translating gives CASSLTGNSNQPQHF.